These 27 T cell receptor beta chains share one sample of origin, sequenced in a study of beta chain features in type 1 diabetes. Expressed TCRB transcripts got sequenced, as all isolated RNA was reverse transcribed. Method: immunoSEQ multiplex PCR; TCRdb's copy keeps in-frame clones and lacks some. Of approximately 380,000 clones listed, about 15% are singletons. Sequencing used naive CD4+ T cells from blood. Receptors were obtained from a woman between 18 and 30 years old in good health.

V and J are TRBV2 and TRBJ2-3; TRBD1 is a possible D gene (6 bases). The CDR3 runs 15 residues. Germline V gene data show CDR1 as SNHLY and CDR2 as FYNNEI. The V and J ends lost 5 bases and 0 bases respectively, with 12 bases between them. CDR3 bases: TGTGCCAGCAGTCAGGACAGTACTAGCACAGATACGCAGTATTTT. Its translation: CASSQDSTSTDTQYF. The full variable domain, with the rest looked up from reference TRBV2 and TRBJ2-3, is EPEVTQTPSHQVTQMGQEVILRCVPISNHLYFYWYRQILGQKVEFLVSFYNNEISEKSEIFDDQFSVERPDGSNFTLKIRSTKLEDSAMYFCASSQDSTSTDTQYFGPGTRLTVL.

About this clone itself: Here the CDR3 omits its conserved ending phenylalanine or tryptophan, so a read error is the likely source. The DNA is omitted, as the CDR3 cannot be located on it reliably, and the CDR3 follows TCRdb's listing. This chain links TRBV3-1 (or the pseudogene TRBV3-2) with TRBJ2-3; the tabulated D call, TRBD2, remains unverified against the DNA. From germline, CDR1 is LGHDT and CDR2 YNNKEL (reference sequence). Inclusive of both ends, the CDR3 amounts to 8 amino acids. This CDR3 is CASSPYID.

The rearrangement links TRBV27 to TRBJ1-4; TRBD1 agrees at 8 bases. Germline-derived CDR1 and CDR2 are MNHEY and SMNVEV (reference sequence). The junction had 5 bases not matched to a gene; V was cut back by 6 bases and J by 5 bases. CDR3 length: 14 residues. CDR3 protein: CASSAQGVNEKLFF. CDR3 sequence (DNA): TGTGCCAGCAGCGCACAGGGGGTGAATGAAAAACTGTTTTTT.

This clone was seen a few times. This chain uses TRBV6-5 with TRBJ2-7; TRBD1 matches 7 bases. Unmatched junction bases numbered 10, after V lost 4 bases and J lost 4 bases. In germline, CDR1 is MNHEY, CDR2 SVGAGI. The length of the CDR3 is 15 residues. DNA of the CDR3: TGTGCCAGCAGTTCCTCGCCGGGACAGACATACGAGCAGTACTTC. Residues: CASSSSPGQTYEQYF.

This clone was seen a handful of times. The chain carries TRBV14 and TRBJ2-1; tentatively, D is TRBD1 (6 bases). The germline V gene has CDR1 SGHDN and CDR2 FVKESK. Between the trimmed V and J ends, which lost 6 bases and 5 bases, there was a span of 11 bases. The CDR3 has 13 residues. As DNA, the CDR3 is TGTGCCAGCAGGCGTGGGGGCGACAATGAGCAGTTCTTC. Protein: CASRRGGDNEQFF. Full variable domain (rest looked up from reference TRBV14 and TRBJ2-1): EAGVTQFPSHSVIEKGQTVTLRCDPISGHDNLYWYRRVMGKEIKFLLHFVKESKQDESGMPNNRFLAERTGGTYSTLKVQPAELEDSGVYFCASRRGGDNEQFFGPGTRLTVL.

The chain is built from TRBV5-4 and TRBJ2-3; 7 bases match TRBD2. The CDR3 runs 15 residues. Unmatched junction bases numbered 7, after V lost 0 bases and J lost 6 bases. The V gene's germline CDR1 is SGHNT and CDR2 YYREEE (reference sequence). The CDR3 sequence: CASSLVERGSDTQYF. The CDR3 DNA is TGTGCCAGCAGCTTGGTGGAGCGGGGAAGCGATACGCAGTATTTT.

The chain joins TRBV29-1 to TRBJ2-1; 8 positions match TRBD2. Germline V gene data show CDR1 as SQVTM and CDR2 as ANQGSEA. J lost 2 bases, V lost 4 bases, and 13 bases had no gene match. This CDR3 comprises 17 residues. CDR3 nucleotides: TGCAGCGTTGGGCTCACCACCGGGGGGGGCACCTACAATGAGCAGTTCTTC. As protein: CSVGLTTGGGTYNEQFF.

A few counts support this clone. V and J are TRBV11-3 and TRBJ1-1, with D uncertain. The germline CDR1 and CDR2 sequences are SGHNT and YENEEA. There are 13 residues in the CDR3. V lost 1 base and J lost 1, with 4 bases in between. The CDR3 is CASSLVRNTEAFF. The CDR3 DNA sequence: TGTGCCAGCAGCTTAGTTCGGAACACTGAAGCTTTCTTT.

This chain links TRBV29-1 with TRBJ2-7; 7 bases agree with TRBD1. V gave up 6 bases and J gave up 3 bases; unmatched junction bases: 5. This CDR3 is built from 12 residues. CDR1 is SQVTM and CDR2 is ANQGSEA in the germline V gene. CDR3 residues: CSVTGQSYEQYF. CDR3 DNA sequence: TGCAGCGTAACGGGACAGAGCTACGAGCAGTACTTC.

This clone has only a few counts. CDR3 sequence: CASSDRQGATEAFF. The DNA of the CDR3 is TGTGCCAGCAGCGACCGACAGGGGGCCACTGAAGCTTTCTTT. V usage is TRBV7-9 and J usage is TRBJ1-1; 10 nucleotides agree with TRBD1. CDR1 and CDR2 from the germline V gene are SEHNR and FQNEAQ (reference sequence). Trimming cost V 5 bases and J 4 bases; bases outside gene matches: 4. The CDR3 is made up of 14 amino acids. Drawing the rest from reference TRBV7-9 and TRBJ1-1, the complete variable domain is DTGVSQNPRHKITKRGQNVTFRCDPISEHNRLYWYRQTLGQGPEFLTYFQNEAQLEKSRLLSDRFSAERPKGSFSTLEIQRTEQGDSAMYLCASSDRQGATEAFFGQGTRLTVV.

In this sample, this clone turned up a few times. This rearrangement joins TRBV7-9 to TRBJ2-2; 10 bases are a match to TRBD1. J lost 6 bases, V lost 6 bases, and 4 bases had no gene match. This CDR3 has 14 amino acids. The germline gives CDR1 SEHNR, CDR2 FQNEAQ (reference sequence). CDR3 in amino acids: CASRSGQGAGELFF. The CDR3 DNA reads TGTGCCAGCAGATCCGGACAGGGGGCCGGGGAGCTGTTTTTT.

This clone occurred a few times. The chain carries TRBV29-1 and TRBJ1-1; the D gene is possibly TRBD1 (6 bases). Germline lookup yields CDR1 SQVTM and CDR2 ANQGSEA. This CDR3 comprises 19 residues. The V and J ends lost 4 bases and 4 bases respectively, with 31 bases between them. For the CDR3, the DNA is TGCAGCGTTGTTTTGAGGGAATTCGGAACAGGGCTATTGGGCACTGAAGCTTTCTTT. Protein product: CSVVLREFGTGLLGTEAFF.

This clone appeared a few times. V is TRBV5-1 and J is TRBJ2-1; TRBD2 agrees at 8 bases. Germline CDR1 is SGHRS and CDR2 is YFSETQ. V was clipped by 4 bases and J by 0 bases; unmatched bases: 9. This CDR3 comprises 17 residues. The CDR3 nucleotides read TGCGCCAGCAGCGGCTTAACTAGCGGAAGCTCCTACAATGAGCAGTTCTTC. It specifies CASSGLTSGSSYNEQFF.

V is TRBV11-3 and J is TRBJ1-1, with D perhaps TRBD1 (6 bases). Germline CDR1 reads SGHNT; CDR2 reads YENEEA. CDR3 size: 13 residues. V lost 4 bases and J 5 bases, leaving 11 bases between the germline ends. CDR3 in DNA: TGTGCCAGCAGCTGGGACATCAAGACTGAAGCTTTCTTT. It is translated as CASSWDIKTEAFF.

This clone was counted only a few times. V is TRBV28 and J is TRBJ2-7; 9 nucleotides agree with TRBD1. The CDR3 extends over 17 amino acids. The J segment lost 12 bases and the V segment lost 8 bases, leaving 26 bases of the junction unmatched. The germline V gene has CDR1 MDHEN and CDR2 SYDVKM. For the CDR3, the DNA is TGTGCCAGCGGATTATATCGTATACAGGGGGCGTCGGGATTCTGGTACTTC. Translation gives CASGLYRIQGASGFWYF.

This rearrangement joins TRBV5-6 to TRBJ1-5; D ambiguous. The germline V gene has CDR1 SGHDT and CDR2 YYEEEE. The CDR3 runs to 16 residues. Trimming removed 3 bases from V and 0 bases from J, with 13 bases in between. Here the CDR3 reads CASSSRRGTSNQPQHF. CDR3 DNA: TGTGCCAGCAGCTCCCGGCGGGGAACTAGCAATCAGCCCCAGCATTTT.

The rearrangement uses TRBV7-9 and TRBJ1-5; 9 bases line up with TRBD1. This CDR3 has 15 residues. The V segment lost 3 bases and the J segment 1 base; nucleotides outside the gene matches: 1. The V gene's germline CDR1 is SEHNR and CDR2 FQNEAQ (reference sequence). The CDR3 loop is CASSFGQGSNQPQHF. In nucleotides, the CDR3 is TGTGCCAGCAGCTTCGGACAGGGGAGCAATCAGCCCCAGCATTTT.

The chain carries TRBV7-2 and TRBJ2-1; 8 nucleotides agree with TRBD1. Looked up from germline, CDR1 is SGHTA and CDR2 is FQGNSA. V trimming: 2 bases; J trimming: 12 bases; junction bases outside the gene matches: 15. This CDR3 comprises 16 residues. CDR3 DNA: TGTGCCAGCAGCTTAATCGAACAGACGGGTACAGGGGGGCAGTTCTTC. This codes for CASSLIEQTGTGGQFF.

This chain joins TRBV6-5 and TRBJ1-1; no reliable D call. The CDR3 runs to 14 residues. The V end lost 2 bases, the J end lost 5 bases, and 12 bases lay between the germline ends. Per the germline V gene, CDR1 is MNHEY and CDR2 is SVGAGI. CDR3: CASSYNGKETEAFF. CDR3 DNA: TGTGCCAGCAGTTACAACGGGAAAGAGACTGAAGCTTTCTTT.

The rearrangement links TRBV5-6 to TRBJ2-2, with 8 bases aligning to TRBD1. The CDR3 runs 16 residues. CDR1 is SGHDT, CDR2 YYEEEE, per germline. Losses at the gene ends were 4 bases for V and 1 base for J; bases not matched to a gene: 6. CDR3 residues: CASSQRGQENTGELFF. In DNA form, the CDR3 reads TGTGCCAGCAGCCAACGGGGACAGGAGAACACCGGGGAGCTGTTTTTT. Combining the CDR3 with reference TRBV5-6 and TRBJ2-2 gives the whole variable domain DAGVTQSPTHLIKTRGQQVTLRCSPKSGHDTVSWYQQALGQGPQFIFQYYEEEERQRGNFPDRFSGHQFPNYSSELNVNALLLGDSALYLCASSQRGQENTGELFFGEGSRLTVL.

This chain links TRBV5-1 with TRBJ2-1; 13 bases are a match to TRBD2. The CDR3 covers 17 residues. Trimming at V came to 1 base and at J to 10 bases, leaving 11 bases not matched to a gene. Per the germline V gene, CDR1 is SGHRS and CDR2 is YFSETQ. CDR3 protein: CASSLSTGLAGEGEQFF. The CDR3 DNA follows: TGCGCCAGCAGCTTGAGCACCGGACTAGCGGGAGAAGGGGAGCAGTTCTTC.

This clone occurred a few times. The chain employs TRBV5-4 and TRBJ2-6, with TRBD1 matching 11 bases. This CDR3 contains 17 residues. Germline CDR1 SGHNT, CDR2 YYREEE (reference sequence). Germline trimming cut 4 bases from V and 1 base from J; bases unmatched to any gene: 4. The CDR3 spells CASSTGQGGSGANVLTF. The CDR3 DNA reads TGTGCCAGCAGCACGGGACAGGGGGGATCTGGGGCCAACGTCCTGACTTTC. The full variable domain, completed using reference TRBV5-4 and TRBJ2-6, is ETGVTQSPTHLIKTRGQQVTLRCSSQSGHNTVSWYQQALGQGPQFIFQYYREEENGRGNFPPRFSGLQFPNYSSELNVNALELDDSALYLCASSTGQGGSGANVLTFGAGSRLTVL.

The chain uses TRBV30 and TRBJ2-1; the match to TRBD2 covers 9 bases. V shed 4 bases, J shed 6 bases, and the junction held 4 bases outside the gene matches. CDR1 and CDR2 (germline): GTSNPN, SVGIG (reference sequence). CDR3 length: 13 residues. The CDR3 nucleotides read TGTGCCTGGACTAGCGGGAATACCAATGAGCAGTTCTTC. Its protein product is CAWTSGNTNEQFF.

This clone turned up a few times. The CDR3 nucleotides are TGTGCCAGCAGCCGCCCGGGACTAGTCGAGACCCAGTACTTC. This sequence encodes CASSRPGLVETQYF. This chain uses TRBV27 with TRBJ2-5; 8 bases match TRBD2. V was pared by 6 bases and J by 5 bases, with 8 bases of the junction left unmatched. The CDR3 loop spans 14 amino acids. The V gene's germline CDR1 is MNHEY and CDR2 SMNVEV (reference sequence).

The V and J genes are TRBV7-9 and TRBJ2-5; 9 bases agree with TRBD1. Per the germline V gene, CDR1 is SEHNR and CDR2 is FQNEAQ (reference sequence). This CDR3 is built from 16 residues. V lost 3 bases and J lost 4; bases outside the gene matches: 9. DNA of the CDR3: TGTGCCAGCAGCTTGTCCATTACAGGGGGCAGAGAGACCCAGTACTTC. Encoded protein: CASSLSITGGRETQYF.

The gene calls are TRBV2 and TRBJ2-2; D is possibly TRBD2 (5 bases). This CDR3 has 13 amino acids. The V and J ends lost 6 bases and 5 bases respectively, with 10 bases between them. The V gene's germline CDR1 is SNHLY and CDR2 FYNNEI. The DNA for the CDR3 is TGTGCCAGCAGGGCACTAGATACCGGGGAGCTGTTTTTT. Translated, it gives CASRALDTGELFF.

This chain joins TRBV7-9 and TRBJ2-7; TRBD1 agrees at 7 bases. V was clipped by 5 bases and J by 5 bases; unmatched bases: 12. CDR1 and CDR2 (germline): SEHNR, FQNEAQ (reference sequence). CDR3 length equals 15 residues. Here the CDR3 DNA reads TGTGCCAGCAGCCCACCCACGACAGGGACCCACGAGCAGTACTTC. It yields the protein CASSPPTTGTHEQYF.